This note documents a single TCR beta chain sequence. As originally analysed: Nucleated cell number was recorded as an estimate derived from reference gene primer amplification. TCRdb keeps only in-frame clones here, not all; method: immunoSEQ multiplex PCR. D and trimming were read from the DNA, whereas the V and J calls and clone size are those reported in that table. The profile shows about 30,000 clones, more than 85% of them singletons. The data belong to a study of blood T cell repertoires in COVID-19. Study in general: Donors in the United States, Italy and Spain gave samples during acute or convalescent COVID-19. PBMCs, B-cell-depleted T cells, or T cells were the source of the cDNA or gDNA that made up the material.

Per the germline V gene, CDR1 is SGHNT and CDR2 is YYREEE (reference sequence). Trimming took off 0 bases at V and 6 bases at J, with 13 bases between the two ends. The CDR3 runs 14 residues. Sequenced input: peripheral blood. The sequence came from a man in his sixties or seventies with acute or convalescent COVID-19. The rearrangement links TRBV5-4 to TRBJ2-7; tentatively, D is TRBD2 (6 bases). The CDR3 nucleotides read TGTGCCAGCAGCTTGGTGGCCTCGGGGGTCGAGCAGTACTTC. It yields the protein CASSLVASGVEQYF.